These 22 T cell receptor beta chains came from one sample sequenced in a study of blood T cell repertoires in COVID-19. Sequencing was performed with immunoSEQ multiplex PCR; in TCRdb, only in-frame clones are kept and a portion is missing. The sample lists around 150,000 clones, 80% occurring once. Material: PBMCs or T cells enriched from blood (not recorded which). These receptors all stem from a woman aged 55-70 years who had recovered from COVID-19.

This rearrangement joins TRBV19 to TRBJ1-3; TRBD1 aligns across 8 bases. CDR3 size: 14 residues. Unmatched junction bases numbered 1, after V lost 4 bases and J lost 2 bases. The germline CDR1 and CDR2 sequences are LNHDA and SQIVND (reference sequence). CDR3 residues: CASSRTGTGNTIYF. Here the CDR3 DNA reads TGTGCCAGTAGTAGGACAGGGACTGGAAACACCATATATTTT.

This sequence joins TRBV19 and TRBJ2-1, with a possible D match to TRBD1 (5 bases). Germline V lookup: CDR1 LNHDA, CDR2 SQIVND (reference sequence). The CDR3 sequence is 17 residues long. V dropped 7 bases and J dropped 0 bases, with 19 bases sitting between them. This chain's CDR3 is CASTKTSGFSSYNEQFF. The CDR3 DNA reads TGTGCCAGTACCAAAACGTCAGGGTTCTCCTCCTACAATGAGCAGTTCTTC.

The V call is TRBV7-8, the J call TRBJ2-3, with D perhaps matching TRBD2 (5 bases). The V gene lost 3 bases and the J gene lost 2 bases, with 12 bases spanning the gap. The CDR3 spans 15 residues. The germline CDR1 and CDR2 sequences are SGHVS and FQNEAQ. The CDR3 reads CASSFGVSPTDTQYF. The CDR3 nucleotides are TGTGCCAGCAGCTTCGGGGTCTCCCCCACAGATACGCAGTATTTT. The complete variable domain, with remaining parts taken from reference TRBV7-8 and TRBJ2-3, reads GAGVSQSPRYKVAKRGQDVALRCDPISGHVSLFWYQQALGQGPEFLTYFQNEAQLDKSGLPSDRFFAERPEGSVSTLKIQRTQQEDSAVYLCASSFGVSPTDTQYFGPGTRLTVL.

This chain connects TRBV19 to TRBJ2-5; a possible D gene is TRBD2 (6 bases). Germline V gene lookup returns CDR1 LNHDA and CDR2 SQIVND (reference sequence). This CDR3 contains 15 residues. Deletions cut 2 bases from V and 2 bases from J, with 12 bases between. Written as DNA, the CDR3 is TGTGCCAGTAGTATACGTGGGGGGATTCAAGAGACCCAGTACTTC. It yields the protein CASSIRGGIQETQYF.

The chain employs TRBV9 and TRBJ2-2; 10 nucleotides align to TRBD2. V lost 0 bases to trimming and J lost 4 bases; unmatched junction nucleotides: 0. Germline values: CDR1 SGDLS, CDR2 YYNGEE. The CDR3 has 15 residues. The CDR3 coding sequence is TGTGCCAGCAGCGTAGGACTAGCGGGCACCGGGGAGCTGTTTTTT. This codes for CASSVGLAGTGELFF.

This clone has just one count. The V gene is TRBV5-1, the J gene TRBJ2-3, with 9 bases fitting TRBD1. The CDR3 totals 15 residues. Germline CDR1 and CDR2: SGHRS and YFSETQ. The V and J ends lost 1 base and 6 bases, in that order; junction bases with no gene match: 6. CDR3 coding DNA: TGCGCCAGCAGCTTGAGAGACAGGGGGATTGATACGCAGTATTTT. This codes for CASSLRDRGIDTQYF.

J is TRBJ1-1 and V is TRBV19, with 11 bases that match TRBD1. CDR3 size: 17 residues. Germline V gives CDR1 LNHDA, CDR2 SQIVND (reference sequence). The junction had 14 bases not matched to a gene; V was cut back by 5 bases and J by 6 bases. The CDR3, as DNA: TGTGCCAGTAGTCCCTTCGGACAGGGGGCAGGTGTCGCTGAAGCTTTCTTT. Protein: CASSPFGQGAGVAEAFF.

V gene TRBV6-5 combines with J gene TRBJ2-1; D remains ambiguous. Trimming pared 5 bases from V and 0 bases from J, leaving 11 bases between. This CDR3 comprises 15 residues. Germline V CDR1 and CDR2: MNHEY, SVGAGI. Written as DNA, the CDR3 is TGTGCCAGCAGTCCTCTCCCGAGCTCCTACAATGAGCAGTTCTTC. This codes for CASSPLPSSYNEQFF.

Notes on this clone: Other DNA sequences in the same sample also yield this CDR3. The chain is built from TRBV5-1 and TRBJ1-4; no clear D gene. Trimming took off 0 bases at V and 7 bases at J, with 4 bases between the two ends. The germline V gene encodes CDR1 SGHRS and CDR2 YFSETQ. The CDR3 runs 12 residues. The CDR3 DNA is TGCGCCAGCAGCTTGGACGGTGAAAAACTGTTTTTT. Protein product: CASSLDGEKLFF.

The count of this clone is one. This chain connects TRBV2 to TRBJ2-5; the D gene is possibly TRBD2 (6 bases). Per germline, CDR1 SNHLY and CDR2 FYNNEI. V was cut by 5 bases and J by 2 bases, with 12 bases left in between. This CDR3 has 14 residues. In DNA form, the CDR3 reads TGTGCCAGCAGTCGCTGGACTACTCAAGAGACCCAGTACTTC. As protein: CASSRWTTQETQYF.

The gene calls are TRBV9 and TRBJ2-1, with 9 positions matching TRBD2. This CDR3 is built from 16 residues. Germline CDR1 is SGDLS and CDR2 is YYNGEE. V was pared by 5 bases and J by 8 bases, with 14 bases of the junction left unmatched. DNA of the CDR3: TGTGCCAGCAGTGACCAAAGGCGGGGGGGCCGGTATGAGCAGTTCTTC. Translation gives CASSDQRRGGRYEQFF.

V and J are TRBV5-6 and TRBJ1-4, with 8 bases matching TRBD1. The CDR3 contains 15 residues. Germline assignment: CDR1 SGHDT and CDR2 YYEEEE. The J segment lost 0 bases and the V segment lost 2 bases, leaving 0 bases of the junction unmatched. The CDR3 sequence: CASSLQGATNEKLFF. The CDR3 nucleotides are TGTGCCAGCAGCTTACAGGGGGCAACTAATGAAAAACTGTTTTTT.

The table lists this clone with a count of one. This sequence joins TRBV27 and TRBJ2-3; no clear D gene. Germline loops: CDR1 MNHEY, CDR2 SMNVEV (reference sequence). Between the trimmed V and J ends, which lost 2 bases and 8 bases, there was a span of 14 bases. This CDR3 is built from 14 residues. The CDR3 DNA reads TGTGCCAGCAGTTTAGGTCTAGATAGTGGTACGCAGTATTTT. Translating it yields CASSLGLDSGTQYF.

The chain recombines TRBV14 with TRBJ1-2; perhaps TRBD1 as D (5 bases). The CDR3 totals 18 residues. Germline CDR1 and CDR2: SGHDN and FVKESK. Between the trimmed V and J ends, which lost 1 base and 7 bases, there was a span of 25 bases. CDR3 residues: CASSQAGGESSAMGGYTF. Written as DNA, the CDR3 is TGTGCCAGCAGCCAAGCGGGAGGGGAATCTTCAGCTATGGGTGGCTACACCTTC. Supplemented by reference TRBV14 and TRBJ1-2, the full variable domain reads EAGVTQFPSHSVIEKGQTVTLRCDPISGHDNLYWYRRVMGKEIKFLLHFVKESKQDESGMPNNRFLAERTGGTYSTLKVQPAELEDSGVYFCASSQAGGESSAMGGYTFGSGTRLTVV.

The chain is built from TRBV10-2 and TRBJ1-1; 10 bases are a match to TRBD1. Germline lookup yields CDR1 WSHSY and CDR2 SAAADI. There are 13 residues in the CDR3. The junction had 6 bases not matched to a gene; V was cut back by 8 bases and J by 6 bases. CDR3 loop: CASGRDRGPEAFF. CDR3 coding DNA: TGCGCCAGCGGCCGGGACAGGGGTCCTGAAGCTTTCTTT.

The chain couples TRBV24-1 to TRBJ1-4; D uncertain. CDR1 is KGHDR, CDR2 SFDVKD, per germline. V was clipped by 3 bases and J by 5 bases, with 12 bases between them. The CDR3 covers 15 residues. The chain's CDR3 is CATSDHGGINEKLFF. Written as DNA, the CDR3 is TGTGCCACCAGTGATCACGGAGGAATAAATGAAAAACTGTTTTTT.

The J gene is TRBJ2-5, the V gene TRBV6-5; 7 bases agree with TRBD2. Trimming took 3 bases from V and 5 from J; bases not matched to a gene: 6. Germline CDR1 and CDR2: MNHEY and SVGAGI. This CDR3 comprises 14 residues. The CDR3 region has the DNA TGTGCCAGCAGTTATGTGGGGGGGAGGGAGACCCAGTACTTC. It translates to CASSYVGGRETQYF.

This chain joins TRBV3-1 (or the pseudogene TRBV3-2) and TRBJ1-6, with 9 positions matching TRBD1. The V gene end was trimmed by 5 bases and the J gene end by 8 bases; junction bases not matched to a gene: 10. The germline CDR1 and CDR2 sequences are LGHDT and YNNKEL (reference sequence). This CDR3 spans 16 amino acids. The CDR3, as DNA: TGTGCCAGCAGCGCCCAAACAGGGGGCGCTTATTCACCCCTCCACTTT. Protein product: CASSAQTGGAYSPLHF.

The chain couples TRBV3-1 (or the pseudogene TRBV3-2) to TRBJ1-1, with D possibly TRBD1 on 5 matching bases. The germline V gene has CDR1 LGHDT and CDR2 YNNKEL (reference sequence). This CDR3 contains 14 residues. V was pared by 2 bases and J by 5 bases, with 12 bases between. The CDR3 nucleotides are TGTGCCAGCAGCCAACAGGGCCCAACAACTGAAGCTTTCTTT. This gives the protein CASSQQGPTTEAFF.

This clone has only one observation. V and J are TRBV24-1 and TRBJ2-6, with D possibly matching TRBD1 (5 bases). The germline V and J ends were trimmed by 3 bases and 0 bases, with 17 bases remaining between them. The CDR3 has 19 amino acids. Germline V gene lookup returns CDR1 KGHDR and CDR2 SFDVKD. The CDR3 sequence: CATSDRGSKQTSGANVLTF. CDR3 sequence (DNA): TGTGCCACCAGTGATAGGGGATCCAAACAGACCTCTGGGGCCAACGTCCTGACTTTC.

This chain uses TRBV10-3 with TRBJ1-2; a possible D gene is TRBD1 (6 bases). This CDR3 region has 13 residues. Trimming left V 0 bases short and J 8 bases short, with 10 bases between. CDR1 is ENHRY, CDR2 SYGVKD, per germline. Written as DNA, the CDR3 is TGTGCCATCAGTGAGTCGATACAGGGAGGCTACACCTTC. It specifies CAISESIQGGYTF.

V and J are TRBV18 and TRBJ1-4, with TRBD1 identical over 8 bases. The trim removed 2 bases at V and 7 bases at J, leaving 6 bases unmatched. The CDR3 is made up of 15 amino acids. Germline V lookup: CDR1 KGHSH, CDR2 LQKENI. This CDR3 reads CASSPSTGAGEKLFF. CDR3 DNA: TGTGCCAGCTCACCATCGACAGGGGCGGGTGAAAAACTGTTTTTT.